These 9 T cell receptor beta chains were sequenced from one sample in a study of T cell clonality in common variable immunodeficiency. Notes on the study in general: Common variable immunodeficiency TCR beta sequences reportedly had fewer deletions and N-nucleotide insertions.

TCRdb's copy holds only in-frame clones and misses some; the assay was immunoSEQ multiplex PCR. The sample is made up of under 20,000 clones, none counted only once. Their antigens are not known. The sequenced material came from peripheral blood mononuclear cells. The receptors here all came from a human donor with common variable immunodeficiency.

Remarks on this clone: The read terminates 3 residues ahead of where the CDR3 ends, so the germline J gene completes it. The gene calls are TRBV2 and TRBJ1-4; D unclear. Trimming left V 8 bases short and J 0 bases short, with 19 bases between. CDR1 SNHLY and CDR2 FYNNEI come from the germline V gene. There are 17 residues in the CDR3. CDR3 bases read: TGTGCCAGCCGAATGGCAGTTTTTTATGCAACTAATGAAAAA. It translates to CASRMAVFYATNEK. The whole CDR3 reads CASRMAVFYATNEKLFF.

Details on this clone: Read data end 3 residues before the CDR3 end; the end is taken from the germline J gene. The rearrangement links TRBV30 to TRBJ1-1; D possibly corresponds to TRBD1 (5 bases). The V and J ends lost 5 bases and 4 bases respectively, with 14 bases between them. The germline V gene has CDR1 GTSNPN and CDR2 SVGIG (reference sequence). The CDR3 totals 13 residues. CDR3 DNA, as far as it was read: TGTGCCTGGCAGGGAGCTAGAGGCACTGAA. Translation gives CAWQGARGTE. The CDR3 in full is CAWQGARGTEAFF.

Concerning this clone: The read falls 3 residues short of the CDR3 end, and the missing part is taken from the germline J gene. V gene TRBV18 combines with J gene TRBJ1-3, with D unresolved. Germline V CDR1 and CDR2: KGHSH, LQKENI. V was pared by 8 bases and J by 1 base, with 12 bases between. This CDR3 has 14 amino acids. Incomplete CDR3 DNA: TGTGCCAGCACCCGAGGGTTGTCTGGAAACACC. Translation gives CASTRGLSGNT. The full CDR3 protein is CASTRGLSGNTIYF.

This clone was counted only a few times. The read finishes 3 residues shy of the CDR3 end, and the germline J gene is used to complete it. This chain uses TRBV5-1 with TRBJ1-2; D may be TRBD1 (5 bases). Germline CDR1 SGHRS, CDR2 YFSETQ. V shed 6 bases and J shed 7 bases, with 10 bases lying between them. CDR3 length: 11 amino acids. CDR3 amino acids: CASTGTFGYTF. CDR3 bases read: TGCGCCAGCACCGGGACTTTTGGC.

This clone appeared a few times. The read ends 3 residues before the CDR3 terminus; that terminus is restored from the germline J gene. The chain employs TRBV7-9 and TRBJ2-2; 10 bases agree with TRBD1. V was pared by 5 bases and J by 7 bases, with 7 bases of the junction left unmatched. Germline CDR1 and CDR2: SEHNR and FQNEAQ (reference sequence). This CDR3 comprises 15 residues. CDR3 bases read: TGTGCCAGCAGCCATGGCGGACAGGGGGTCGGGGAG. Translated: CASSHGGQGVGE. The whole CDR3 reads CASSHGGQGVGELFF.

This clone was detected only a few times. With the read ending 3 residues before the CDR3 end, the germline J gene is used to fill in that end. V gene TRBV19 combines with J gene TRBJ2-1, with 8 bases aligning to TRBD2. V gave up 8 bases and J gave up 6 bases; unmatched junction bases: 6. CDR1 and CDR2 (germline): LNHDA, SQIVND (reference sequence). The CDR3 totals 13 residues. CDR3 protein: CASSVAGSNEQFF. The covered CDR3 bases are TGTGCCAGTTCGGTAGCGGGGAGCAATGAG.

The sample holds a few counts of this clone. The read is 3 residues too short to cover the CDR3 end, so that end is filled in from the germline J gene. The genes are TRBV7-3 and TRBJ2-2; 9 bases are a match to TRBD2. J was trimmed by 7 bases and V by 6 bases; bases with no gene match: 9. Germline V gene sequence: CDR1 SGHTA, CDR2 FQGTGA. The CDR3 spans 15 residues. CDR3 sequence reads: CASSLTAGGNGELFF. The sequenced part of the CDR3 DNA is TGTGCCAGCAGTCTAACAGCGGGGGGAAACGGGGAG.

Only a few counts were recorded for this clone. The read terminates 3 residues ahead of where the CDR3 ends, so the germline J gene completes it. The rearrangement uses TRBV19 and TRBJ1-5; 7 nucleotides agree with TRBD1. This CDR3 contains 16 residues. V was pared by 9 bases and J by 0 bases, with 11 bases of the junction left unmatched. Germline V gives CDR1 LNHDA, CDR2 SQIVND (reference sequence). The CDR3 loop reads CASSRDSRFSNQPQHF. The sequenced CDR3 bases are TGTGCCAGCAGCCGGGACAGTAGATTTAGCAATCAGCCC.

This clone was picked up a small number of times. The read terminates 3 residues before the CDR3 end, so the remaining end is supplied by the germline J gene. The chain carries TRBV6-2 or TRBV6-3 and TRBJ1-2, with 11 bases fitting TRBD1. Germline V gene lookup returns CDR1 MNHEY and CDR2 SVGEGT. The CDR3 is made up of 14 amino acids. V shed 2 bases, J shed 6 bases, and the junction held 2 bases outside the gene matches. The DNA read from the CDR3 is TGTGCCAGCAGTTACGGACAGGGGGCTGATGGC. Protein product: CASSYGQGADG. The whole CDR3 protein reads CASSYGQGADGYTF.